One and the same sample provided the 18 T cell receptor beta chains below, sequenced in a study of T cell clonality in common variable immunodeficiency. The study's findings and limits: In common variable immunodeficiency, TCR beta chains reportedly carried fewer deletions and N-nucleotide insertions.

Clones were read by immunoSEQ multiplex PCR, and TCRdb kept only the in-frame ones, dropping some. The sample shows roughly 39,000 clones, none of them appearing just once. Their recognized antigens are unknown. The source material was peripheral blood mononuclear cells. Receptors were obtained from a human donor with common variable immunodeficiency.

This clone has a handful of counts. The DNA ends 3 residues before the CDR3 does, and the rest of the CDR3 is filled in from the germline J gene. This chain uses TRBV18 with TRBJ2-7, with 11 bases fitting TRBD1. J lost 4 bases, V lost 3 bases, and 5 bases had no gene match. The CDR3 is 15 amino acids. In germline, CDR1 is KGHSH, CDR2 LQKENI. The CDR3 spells CASSPGDRGTYEQYF. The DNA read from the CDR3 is TGTGCCAGCTCACCCGGGGACAGGGGGACGTACGAG.

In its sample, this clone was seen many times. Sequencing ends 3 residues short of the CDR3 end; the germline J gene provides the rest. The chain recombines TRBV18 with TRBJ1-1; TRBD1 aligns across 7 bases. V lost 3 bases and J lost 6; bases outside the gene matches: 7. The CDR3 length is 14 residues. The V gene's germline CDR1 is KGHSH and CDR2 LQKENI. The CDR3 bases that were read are TGTGCCAGCTCACCGAGTACAGGGGTTGCTGAA. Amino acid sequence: CASSPSTGVAE. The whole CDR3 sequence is CASSPSTGVAEAFF. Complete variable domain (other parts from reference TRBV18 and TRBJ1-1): NAGVMQNPRHLVRRRGQEARLRCSPMKGHSHVYWYRQLPEEGLKFMVYLQKENIIDESGMPKERFSAEFPKEGPSILRIQQVVRGDSAAYFCASSPSTGVAEAFFGQGTRLTVV.

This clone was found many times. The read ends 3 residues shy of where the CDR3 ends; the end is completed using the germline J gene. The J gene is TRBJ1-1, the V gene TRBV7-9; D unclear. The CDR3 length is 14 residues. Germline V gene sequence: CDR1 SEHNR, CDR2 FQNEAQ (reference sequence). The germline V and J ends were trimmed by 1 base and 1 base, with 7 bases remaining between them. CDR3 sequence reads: CASSLVQGNTEAFF. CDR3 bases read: TGTGCCAGCAGCTTAGTACAAGGGAACACTGAA.

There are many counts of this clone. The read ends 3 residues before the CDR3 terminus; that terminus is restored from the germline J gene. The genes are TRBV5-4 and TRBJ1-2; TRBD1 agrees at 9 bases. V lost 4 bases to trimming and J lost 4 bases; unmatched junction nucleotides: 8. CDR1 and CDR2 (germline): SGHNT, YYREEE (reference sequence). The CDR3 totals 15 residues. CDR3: CASSPGTGFGYGYTF. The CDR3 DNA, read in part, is TGTGCCAGCAGCCCGGGGACAGGGTTTGGCTATGGC.

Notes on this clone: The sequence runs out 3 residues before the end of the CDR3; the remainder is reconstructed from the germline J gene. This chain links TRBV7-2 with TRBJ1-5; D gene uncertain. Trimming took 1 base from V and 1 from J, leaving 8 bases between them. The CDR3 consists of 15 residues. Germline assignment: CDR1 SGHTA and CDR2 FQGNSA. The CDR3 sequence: CASSLGASSNQPQHF. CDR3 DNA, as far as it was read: TGTGCCAGCAGCTTAGGGGCCTCCAGCAATCAGCCC.

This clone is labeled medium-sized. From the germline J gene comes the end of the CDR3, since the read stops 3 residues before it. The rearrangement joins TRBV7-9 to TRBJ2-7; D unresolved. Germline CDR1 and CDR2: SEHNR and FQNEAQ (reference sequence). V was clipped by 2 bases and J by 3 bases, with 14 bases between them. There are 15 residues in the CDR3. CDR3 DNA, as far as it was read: TGTGCCAGCAGCTTATCCCCACAAGTGTACTACGAG. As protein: CASSLSPQVYYE. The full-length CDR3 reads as CASSLSPQVYYEQYF. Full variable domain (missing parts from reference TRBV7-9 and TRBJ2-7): DTGVSQNPRHKITKRGQNVTFRCDPISEHNRLYWYRQTLGQGPEFLTYFQNEAQLEKSRLLSDRFSAERPKGSFSTLEIQRTEQGDSAMYLCASSLSPQVYYEQYFGPGTRLTVT.

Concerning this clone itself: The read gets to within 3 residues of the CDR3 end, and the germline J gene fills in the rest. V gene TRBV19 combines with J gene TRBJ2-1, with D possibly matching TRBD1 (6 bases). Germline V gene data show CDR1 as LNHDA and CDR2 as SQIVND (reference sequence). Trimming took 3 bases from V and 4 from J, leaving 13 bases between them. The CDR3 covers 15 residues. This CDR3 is CASSIRGFEYNEQFF. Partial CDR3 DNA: TGTGCCAGTAGTATTAGGGGGTTCGAGTACAATGAG.

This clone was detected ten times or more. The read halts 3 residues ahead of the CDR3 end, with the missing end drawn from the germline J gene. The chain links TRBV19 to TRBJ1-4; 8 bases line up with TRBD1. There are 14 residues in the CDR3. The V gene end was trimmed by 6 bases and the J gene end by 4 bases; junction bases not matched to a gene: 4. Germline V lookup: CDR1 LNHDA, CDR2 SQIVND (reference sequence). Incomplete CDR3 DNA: TGTGCCAGTAGGCTGACAGGGGATAATGAAAAA. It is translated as CASRLTGDNEK. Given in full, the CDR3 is CASRLTGDNEKLFF.

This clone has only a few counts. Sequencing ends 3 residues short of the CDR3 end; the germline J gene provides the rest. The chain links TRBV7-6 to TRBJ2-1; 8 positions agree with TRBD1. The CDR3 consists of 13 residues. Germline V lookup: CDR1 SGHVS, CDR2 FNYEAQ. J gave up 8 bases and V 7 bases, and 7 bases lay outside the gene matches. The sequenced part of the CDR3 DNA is TGTGCCAGCACCGGCGACAGGGGCGATGAG. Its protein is CASTGDRGDE. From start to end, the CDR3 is CASTGDRGDEQFF.

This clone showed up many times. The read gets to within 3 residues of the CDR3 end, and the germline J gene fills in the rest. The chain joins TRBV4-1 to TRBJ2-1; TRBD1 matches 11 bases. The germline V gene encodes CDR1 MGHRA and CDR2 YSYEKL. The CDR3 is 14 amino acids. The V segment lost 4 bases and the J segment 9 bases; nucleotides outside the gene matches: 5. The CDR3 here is CASSLGQGAGEQFF. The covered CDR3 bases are TGCGCCAGCAGCCTAGGACAGGGGGCGGGTGAG.

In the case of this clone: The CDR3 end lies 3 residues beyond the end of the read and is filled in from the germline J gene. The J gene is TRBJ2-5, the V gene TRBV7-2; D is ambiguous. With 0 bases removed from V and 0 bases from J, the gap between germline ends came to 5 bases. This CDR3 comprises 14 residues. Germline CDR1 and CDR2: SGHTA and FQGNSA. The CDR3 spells CASSLARYQETQYF. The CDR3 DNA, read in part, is TGTGCCAGCAGCTTAGCCAGATACCAAGAGACC.

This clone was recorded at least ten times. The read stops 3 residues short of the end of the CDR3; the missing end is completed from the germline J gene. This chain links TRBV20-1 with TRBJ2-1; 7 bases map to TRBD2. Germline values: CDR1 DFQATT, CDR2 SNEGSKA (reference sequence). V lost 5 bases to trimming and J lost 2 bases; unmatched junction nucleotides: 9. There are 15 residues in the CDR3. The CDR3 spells CSAPIGAGAYNEQFF. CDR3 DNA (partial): TGCAGTGCTCCCATCGGGGCGGGGGCCTACAATGAG.

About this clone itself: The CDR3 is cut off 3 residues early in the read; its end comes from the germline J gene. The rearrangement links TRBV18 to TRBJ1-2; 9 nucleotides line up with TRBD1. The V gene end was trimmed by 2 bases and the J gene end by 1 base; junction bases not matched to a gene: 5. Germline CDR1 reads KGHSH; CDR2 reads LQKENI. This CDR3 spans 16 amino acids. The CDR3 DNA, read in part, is TGTGCCAGCTCACCATTTGGGACAGGGAATAACTATGGC. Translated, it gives CASSPFGTGNNYG. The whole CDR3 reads CASSPFGTGNNYGYTF. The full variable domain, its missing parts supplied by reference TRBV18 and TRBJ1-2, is NAGVMQNPRHLVRRRGQEARLRCSPMKGHSHVYWYRQLPEEGLKFMVYLQKENIIDESGMPKERFSAEFPKEGPSILRIQQVVRGDSAAYFCASSPFGTGNNYGYTFGSGTRLTVV.

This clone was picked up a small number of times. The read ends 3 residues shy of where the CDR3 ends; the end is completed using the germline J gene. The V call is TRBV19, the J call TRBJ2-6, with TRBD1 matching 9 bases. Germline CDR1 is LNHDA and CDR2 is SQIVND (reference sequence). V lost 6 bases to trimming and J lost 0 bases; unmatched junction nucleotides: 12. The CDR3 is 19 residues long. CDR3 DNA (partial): TGTGCCAGTAGCACTCCCCCGGGACAGGGTATCTCTGGGGCCAACGTC. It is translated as CASSTPPGQGISGANV. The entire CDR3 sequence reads CASSTPPGQGISGANVLTF.

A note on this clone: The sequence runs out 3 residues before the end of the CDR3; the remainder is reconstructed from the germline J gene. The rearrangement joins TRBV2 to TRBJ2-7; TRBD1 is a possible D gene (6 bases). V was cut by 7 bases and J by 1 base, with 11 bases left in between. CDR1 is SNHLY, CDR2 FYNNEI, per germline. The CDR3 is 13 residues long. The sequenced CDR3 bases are TGTGCCAGCAAATTTACAGGGTCCTACGAG. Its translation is CASKFTGSYE. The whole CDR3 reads CASKFTGSYEQYF.

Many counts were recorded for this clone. The CDR3 bases that were read are TGTGCCAGCTCACCAATCGGAGGGAGCAATCAGCCC. This gives the protein CASSPIGGSNQP. The complete CDR3 sequence is CASSPIGGSNQPQHF. J is TRBJ1-5 and V is TRBV18; D is unclear. The sequenced fragment ends 3 residues before the CDR3 boundary, so the rest is inferred from the germline J gene. Germline-derived CDR1 and CDR2 are KGHSH and LQKENI. Trimming shortened V by 2 bases and J by 1 base, and 9 bases separated the two germline ends. This CDR3 comprises 15 residues.

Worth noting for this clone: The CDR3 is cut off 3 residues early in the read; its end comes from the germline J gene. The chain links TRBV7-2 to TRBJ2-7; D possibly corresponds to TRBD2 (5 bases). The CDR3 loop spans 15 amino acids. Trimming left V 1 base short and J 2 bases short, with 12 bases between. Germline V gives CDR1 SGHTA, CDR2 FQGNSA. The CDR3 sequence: CASSLGGSAAYEQYF. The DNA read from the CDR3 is TGTGCCAGCAGCTTAGGCGGTAGCGCCGCCTACGAG.

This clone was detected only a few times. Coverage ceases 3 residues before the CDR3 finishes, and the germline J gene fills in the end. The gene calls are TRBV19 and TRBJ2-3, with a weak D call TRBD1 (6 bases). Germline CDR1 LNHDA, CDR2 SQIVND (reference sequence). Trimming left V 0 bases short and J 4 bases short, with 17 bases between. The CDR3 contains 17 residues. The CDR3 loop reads CASSIDPEQGLSDTQYF. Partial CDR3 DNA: TGTGCCAGTAGTATAGACCCGGAACAGGGTTTGTCAGATACG.